This is a list of T cell receptor beta chains from one sample in a study of OX40 agonist ivuxolimab in advanced cancers. Libraries were prepared by immunoSEQ multiplex PCR; TCRdb keeps only in-frame clonotypes and omits some of them. Of under 80,000 clones listed, 82% were seen once; the top ten hold 5%. Sequencing was performed on CD4+ or CD8+ T cells sorted from blood, taken in a trial of the OX40 agonist ivuxolimab. The receptor source for this set is an adult with an advanced solid tumor such as melanoma, head and neck, liver or kidney cancer. CDR3s include the opening cysteine and the closing phenylalanine or tryptophan. Each record gives: D gene, V gene, CDR3 length, J gene, clone size, CDR3 protein, CDR3 DNA. D genes are given only for firm matches. A row's size may be missing; if present it is once, few, many or a size class.

TRBD2	TRBV7-9	14	TRBJ2-1	-	CASSRGGANNEQFF	TGTGCCAGCAGCCGCGGGGGGGCCAACAATGAGCAGTTCTTC
-	TRBV11-2	13	TRBJ1-4	-	CASSLDQLGTVVF	TGTGCCAGCAGCTTAGATCAATTAGGGACGGTTGTTTTT
TRBD2	TRBV5-1	17	TRBJ2-7	-	CASSFGLAGGTAYEQYF	TGCGCCAGCAGCTTCGGACTAGCGGGGGGCACAGCCTACGAGCAGTACTTC
-	TRBV29-1	13	TRBJ2-2	-	CSVGQDNTGELFF	TGCAGCGTTGGACAGGACAACACCGGGGAGCTGTTTTTT
-	TRBV18	13	TRBJ1-1	-	CASSLQGSKEAFF	TGTGCCAGCTCACTTCAGGGCTCGAAAGAAGCTTTCTTT
-	TRBV5-4	16	TRBJ2-3	-	CASSLRLSGGGDTQYF	TGTGCCAGCAGCCTCCGTCTTAGCGGAGGGGGAGATACGCAGTATTTT
-	TRBV2	12	TRBJ1-5	-	CASSEYAQPQHF	TGTGCCAGCAGTGAGTACGCCCAGCCCCAGCATTTT
TRBD1	TRBV25-1	17	TRBJ1-1	-	CASTQAGTGTSNTEAFF	TGTGCCAGCACCCAGGCAGGGACAGGGACGAGTAACACTGAAGCTTTCTTT
TRBD2	TRBV18	15	TRBJ2-1	-	CASSPGGSSYNEQFF	TGTGCCAGCTCACCAGGCGGGAGCTCCTACAATGAGCAGTTCTTC
-	TRBV10-3	13	TRBJ2-3	-	CAISPTSGATQYF	TGTGCCATCAGTCCCACCTCGGGGGCCACGCAGTATTTT
-	TRBV28	16	TRBJ2-7	-	CASSFSYSGRRYEQYF	TGTGCCAGCAGTTTTTCGTACAGCGGCAGACGTTACGAGCAGTACTTC
-	TRBV5-4	11	TRBJ1-2	-	CASSPTGGSTF	TGTGCCAGCAGCCCGACGGGGGGCTCCACCTTC
-	TRBV6-5	15	TRBJ1-1	-	CASSYGGSENTEAFF	TGTGCCAGCAGTTACGGGGGGTCGGAGAACACTGAAGCTTTCTTT
TRBD2	TRBV11-2	15	TRBJ2-1	-	CASSFGGGAYNEQFF	TGTGCCAGCAGCTTCGGCGGGGGGGCTTACAATGAGCAGTTCTTC
-	TRBV6-5	15	TRBJ2-7	-	CASSYGTSISYEQYF	TGTGCCAGCAGTTACGGCACCTCCATCTCCTACGAGCAGTACTTC
TRBD2	TRBV5-8	14	TRBJ2-5	-	CASSPMRGSETQYF	TGTGCCAGCAGCCCCATGCGGGGGTCCGAGACCCAGTACTTC
-	TRBV7-2	16	TRBJ1-6	few	CASSSQSGPGNSPLHF	TGTGCCAGCAGCTCACAAAGCGGACCGGGGAATTCACCCCTCCACTTT
TRBD1	TRBV28	19	TRBJ2-1	-	CASSPSRRSDRKFYNEQFF	TGTGCCAGCAGTCCCTCCCGCCGATCGGACAGGAAGTTTTACAATGAGCAGTTCTTC
-	TRBV28	13	TRBJ2-7	-	CASTVPGSYEQYF	TGTGCCAGCACCGTTCCCGGGTCCTACGAGCAGTACTTC
TRBD1	TRBV6-5	12	TRBJ2-1	-	CASSFDRGEQFF	TGTGCCAGCAGTTTCGACAGGGGTGAGCAGTTCTTC
-	TRBV28	13	TRBJ2-3	-	CASRSQGSGTQYF	TGTGCCAGCAGGTCTCAGGGGTCGGGTACGCAGTATTTT
-	TRBV18	13	TRBJ2-7	once	CASSPGLGNEQYF	TGTGCCAGCTCACCAGGGTTAGGCAACGAGCAGTACTTC
TRBD2	TRBV7-9	15	TRBJ2-1	-	CASSSRLAGYNEQFF	TGTGCCAGCAGCTCCCGACTAGCGGGCTACAATGAGCAGTTCTTC
TRBD2	TRBV5-1	16	TRBJ2-3	-	CASSLGLAGSIDTQYF	TGCGCCAGCAGCTTGGGGCTAGCGGGTTCAATAGATACGCAGTATTTT
-	TRBV15	12	TRBJ2-2	few	CATSQSVGELFF	TGTGCCACCAGCCAGTCTGTCGGGGAGCTGTTTTTT
-	TRBV7-2	16	TRBJ2-1	-	CASSSLPLGQHNEQFF	TGTGCCAGCAGCTCCTTGCCCCTTGGACAGCACAATGAGCAGTTCTTC
-	TRBV6-5	11	TRBJ1-1	-	CASSSNTEAFF	TGTGCCAGCAGTTCCAACACTGAAGCTTTCTTT
TRBD2	TRBV28	17	TRBJ2-6	-	CASSTGTSASGANVLTF	TGTGCCAGCAGTACCGGGACTAGCGCATCTGGGGCCAACGTCCTGACTTTC
-	TRBV5-1	14	TRBJ1-1	once	CASSLLASGTEAFF	TGCGCCAGCAGCTTGCTCGCAAGCGGCACTGAAGCTTTCTTT
-	TRBV5-4	14	TRBJ1-3	-	CASSNSYSGNTIYF	TGTGCCAGCAGCAATTCTTACTCTGGAAACACCATATATTTT
-	TRBV4-1	14	TRBJ1-3	-	CASSYRDAGNTIYF	TGCGCCAGCAGTTACAGGGATGCTGGAAACACCATATATTTT
-	TRBV7-6	18	TRBJ1-6	-	CASSLVGQPSSYNSPLHF	TGTGCCAGCAGCTTAGTTGGGCAGCCGAGCTCCTATAATTCACCCCTCCACTTT
TRBD2	TRBV7-9	15	TRBJ2-7	-	CASSSRSGRANEQYF	TGTGCCAGCAGCTCCCGTAGCGGGAGGGCCAACGAGCAGTACTTC
-	TRBV11-1	14	TRBJ2-3	-	CASSSQRGTDTQYF	TGTGCCAGCAGCTCACAGAGGGGCACAGATACGCAGTATTTT
TRBD1	TRBV19	11	TRBJ2-2	-	CASMGQFELFF	TGTGCCAGTATGGGACAGTTCGAGCTGTTTTTT
-	TRBV7-8	16	TRBJ1-2	-	CASSLGVSTSNYGYTF	TGTGCCAGCAGCTTAGGAGTCTCGACCTCTAACTATGGCTACACCTTC
TRBD1	TRBV2	13	TRBJ2-2	-	CASSQGETGELFF	TGTGCCAGCAGCCAGGGGGAAACCGGGGAGCTGTTTTTT
TRBD2	TRBV28	16	TRBJ2-7	-	CASSGHWEGGGYEQYF	TGTGCCAGCAGTGGGCATTGGGAGGGTGGGGGTTACGAGCAGTACTTC
TRBD2	TRBV5-1	16	TRBJ2-5	-	CASSPGLAGAQETQYF	TGCGCCAGCAGCCCCGGACTAGCGGGAGCGCAAGAGACCCAGTACTTC
-	TRBV5-1	15	TRBJ2-1	-	CASSLAPGGPNEQFF	TGCGCCAGCAGCTTGGCACCGGGGGGCCCCAATGAGCAGTTCTTC
-	TRBV7-9	15	TRBJ2-5	-	CASSYTGSSPETQYF	TGTGCCAGCAGCTATACAGGGTCGTCCCCAGAGACCCAGTACTTC
-	TRBV9	16	TRBJ2-7	-	CASSASLADSSYEQYF	TGTGCCAGCAGCGCCTCTCTAGCGGACAGCTCCTACGAGCAGTACTTC
-	TRBV28	12	TRBJ1-5	few	CASIGNEEGQHF	TGTGCCAGCATTGGAAATGAGGAGGGCCAGCATTTT
-	TRBV2	14	TRBJ2-7	few	CASSEFQPFTKQYF	TGTGCCAGCAGTGAGTTCCAGCCTTTTACGAAGCAGTACTTC
TRBD2	TRBV15	15	TRBJ2-1	-	CATGRASGAYNEQFF	TGTGCCACCGGCCGGGCTAGCGGAGCCTACAATGAGCAGTTCTTC
-	TRBV10-3	13	TRBJ2-5	once	CAIRVQGQETQYF	TGTGCCATCAGGGTCCAGGGACAAGAGACCCAGTACTTC
TRBD2	TRBV6-4	18	TRBJ2-3	-	CASSDGETSGIGTDTQYF	TGTGCCAGCAGTGACGGCGAGACTAGCGGGATAGGGACAGATACGCAGTATTTT
-	TRBV5-1	12	TRBJ2-7	-	CASSLGGYEQYF	TGCGCCAGCAGCTTGGGGGGTTACGAGCAGTACTTC
-	TRBV29-1	16	TRBJ2-3	-	CSVEGGVGFSTDTQYF	TGCAGCGTTGAAGGAGGAGTGGGGTTTAGCACAGATACGCAGTATTTT
TRBD2	TRBV11-2	16	TRBJ2-1	-	CASSQGSAGGYNEQFF	TGTGCCAGCAGCCAAGGCTCAGCGGGAGGTTACAATGAGCAGTTCTTC
TRBD1	TRBV28	15	TRBJ1-2	once	CASSYRGPSNYGYTF	TGTGCCAGCAGTTACAGGGGGCCTTCTAACTATGGCTACACCTTC
-	TRBV9	15	TRBJ2-6	-	CASSVASSGANVLTF	TGTGCCAGCAGCGTAGCCTCCTCTGGGGCCAACGTCCTGACTTTC
-	TRBV28	11	TRBJ1-2	once	CASSTNYGYTF	TGTGCCAGCAGTACAAACTATGGCTACACCTTC